This T cell receptor (beta chain) was captured in a study of T-cell memory formation after mild COVID-19 (TCRdb year 2021). About the investigation overall: Most TCR sequence clusters were specific to one of the two donors. In two donors, T-cell clones that expanded and contracted after mild COVID-19 were followed by sequencing TCRalpha and TCRbeta repertoires longitudinally. Two young, previously healthy adult volunteers made up the cohort, one male and one female.

Ficoll-Paque density gradient centrifugation was used to isolate PBMCs. Study-wide conclusions, independent of this receptor: Contracting CD4+ clones were found mainly in CM and EM memory subsets, while CD8+ clones were enriched in EMRA. Some responding clones were detected in pre-infection memory, suggesting pre-existing cross-reactive memory T cells joined the SARS-CoV-2 response. Clones contracting from day 15 to 85 had balanced CD4/CD8 phenotypes, while a second wave expanding from day 15 to 37 was biased towards CD4+. The study included only a couple of mild cases, and larger cohorts that include severe cases with pre-infection samples were judged to be necessary. SARS-CoV-2 specificity of the second-wave clones peaking on day 37 was not confirmed.

The instrument was an Illumina NovaSeq 6000. Using 5'RACE with constant-segment primers, TCRalpha and TCRbeta cDNA libraries were constructed, with sample barcodes and unique molecular identifiers added in the process. Trizol reagent was used to extract RNA from every sample. Libraries were amplified in two PCR steps, with a second sample barcode and Illumina TruSeq adapters added in the second step. The libraries were sequenced on an Illumina NovaSeq using 2 x 150 bp paired-end reads. Under the source paper's analysis protocol: With migec v1.2.7, reads were demultiplexed and then collapsed into UMI-guided consensus sequences. Using mixcr v2.1.11, UMI consensuses were aligned to TRA and TRB V and J templates and then assembled into clonotypes. A clonotype was counted as expanded or contracted only when both edgeR and NoisET called the clonotype significant, with the noise models trained on biological replicates. For edgeR calls, the cutoffs were a false discovery rate-adjusted p below 0.01 and a log2 fold-change threshold of 1. As an exploratory analysis of dynamics, PCA with hierarchical clustering was applied to max-normalized trajectories of the 1000 most abundant clonotypes. Each responding clone was given a CD4 or CD8 phenotype based on the CD4+ and CD8+ repertoires, which had been sequenced separately. TCRdb handled the public reads itself, with Q25 trimming in fastp and clone calling in MiXCR, and kept productive beta chains. For every CDR3 protein sequence, its rows merge into one entry that carries the most common genes and DNA. The V and J calls come from TCRdb's annotation, not from the publication. This sample has approximately 480,000 distinct CDR3 sequences in its table, and roughly 18% of those were observed once. Of the sample, 12% falls within the top ten clones.

This clonotype showed up just a few times. Its antigen is unknown. Per-nucleotide qualities are absent, and no much larger clonotype sits a single base away. From cysteine to phenylalanine, the CDR3 is 13 amino acids long. The read is trimmed to its CDR3 DNA, 39 bases read in frame from base 1. V loses 4 bases, J loses 2 bases, and the germline ends lie 5 bases apart. According to the germline V gene, CDR1 reads LGHNA and CDR2 reads YSLEER. The rearrangement joined TRBV4-3 to TRBJ2-2; a confident D gene designation cannot be given. Sample: PBMCs or a T cell subset sorted from them (not recorded which). This sequence was found in an adult woman who had mild COVID-19 (a few samples of this study predate the infection). The sample titles of this study are shuffled in the database, so cell type and time point are left out; the donor was told from shared clones. The CDR3 region reads CASSRFNTGELFF. The nucleotide sequence is TGCGCCAGCAGCCGATTTAACACCGGGGAGCTGTTTTTT.